Below are 23 T cell receptor beta chains sequenced from a single sample in a study of beta chain features in type 1 diabetes. The sequenced template was cDNA made from the entire isolated RNA. Assay used: immunoSEQ multiplex PCR; TCRdb lists only in-frame clones, some missing. The sample shows about 410,000 clones, around 13% of them seen only once. Sample: naive CD4+ T cells from blood. These receptors were collected from a man in his thirties or forties in good health.

This chain links TRBV5-6 with TRBJ1-2; D uncertain. CDR1 is SGHDT and CDR2 is YYEEEE in the germline V gene. This CDR3 region has 15 residues. V lost 4 bases, J lost 3 bases, and 16 bases lay in between. The CDR3 reads CASSVGYSRDYGYTF. CDR3 nucleotides: TGTGCCAGCAGCGTGGGTTACTCCCGGGACTATGGCTACACCTTC.

In this sample, this clone turned up a few times. This rearrangement joins TRBV5-1 to TRBJ2-1; D is perhaps TRBD2 (5 bases). Germline assignment: CDR1 SGHRS and CDR2 YFSETQ. Trimming shortened V by 0 bases and J by 4 bases, and 17 bases separated the two germline ends. The CDR3 runs 17 residues. This chain's CDR3 is CASSLAGASPIYNEQFF. CDR3 coding DNA: TGCGCCAGCAGCTTGGCCGGAGCTAGCCCCATATACAATGAGCAGTTCTTC.

V is TRBV19 and J is TRBJ1-5, with D tentatively TRBD1 (5 bases). Trimming left V 10 bases short and J 6 bases short, with 19 bases between. The CDR3 runs 14 residues. Germline CDR1 is LNHDA and CDR2 is SQIVND (reference sequence). The CDR3 is CATALGGVSQPQHF. CDR3 bases: TGTGCCACCGCTCTGGGGGGAGTCTCTCAGCCCCAGCATTTT.

The chain uses TRBV6-5 and TRBJ2-1; D is uncertain. Per the germline V gene, CDR1 is MNHEY and CDR2 is SVGAGI. V lost 6 bases and J lost 9, with 15 bases in between. The CDR3 is made up of 13 amino acids. CDR3 DNA: TGTGCCAGCAGACCTGAGCCAGCCGGTGAGCAGTTCTTC. Its translation is CASRPEPAGEQFF.

This clone was counted a few times. J is TRBJ1-6 and V is TRBV4-1; 7 positions agree with TRBD1. The V and J ends lost 1 base and 5 bases, in that order; junction bases with no gene match: 2. The CDR3 length is 15 residues. CDR1 is MGHRA and CDR2 is YSYEKL in the germline V gene. In DNA form, the CDR3 reads TGCGCCAGCAGCCAAGGACAGGGACATAATTCACCCCTCCACTTT. It specifies CASSQGQGHNSPLHF.

This clone was counted a few times. The chain employs TRBV7-8 and TRBJ1-2; 7 nucleotides line up with TRBD1. Germline loops: CDR1 SGHVS, CDR2 FQNEAQ. The CDR3 runs to 14 residues. Trimming cost V 5 bases and J 6 bases; bases outside gene matches: 9. Here the CDR3 DNA reads TGTGCCAGCAGCACGAGGACAGGAACCGATGGCTACACCTTC. Residues: CASSTRTGTDGYTF. Based on the CDR3 plus reference TRBV7-8 and TRBJ1-2, the full variable domain is GAGVSQSPRYKVAKRGQDVALRCDPISGHVSLFWYQQALGQGPEFLTYFQNEAQLDKSGLPSDRFFAERPEGSVSTLKIQRTQQEDSAVYLCASSTRTGTDGYTFGSGTRLTVV.

The chain couples TRBV4-2 to TRBJ2-2; 10 positions agree with TRBD2. CDR3 length equals 17 residues. V lost 5 bases to trimming and J lost 6 bases; unmatched junction nucleotides: 12. Looked up from germline, CDR1 is LGHNA and CDR2 is YNFKEQ. The CDR3 nucleotides read TGTGCCAGCAGCTCAGCGGGATTAGCGGGAGGTCCCGGGGAGCTGTTTTTT. As protein: CASSSAGLAGGPGELFF.

V usage is TRBV29-1 and J usage is TRBJ1-2; D is undetermined. Germline values: CDR1 SQVTM, CDR2 ANQGSEA. V was cut by 8 bases and J by 8 bases, with 24 bases left in between. The CDR3 loop spans 14 amino acids. CDR3 coding DNA: TGCAGCACTCCTGCGCGCACAGTAGGAGGGGGCTACACCTTC. Protein sequence: CSTPARTVGGGYTF.

This sequence joins TRBV4-3 and TRBJ2-1, with D perhaps matching TRBD2 (7 bases). Germline loops: CDR1 LGHNA, CDR2 YSLEER. The CDR3 has 15 amino acids. Trimming cost V 0 bases and J 5 bases, with 11 bases left between them. The CDR3, as DNA: TGCGCCAGCAGCCAAGAGCGGGGGCCAAACAATGAGCAGTTCTTC. Translated, it gives CASSQERGPNNEQFF.

The rearrangement uses TRBV12-5 and TRBJ2-7; TRBD2 might be the D (6 bases). V gave up 3 bases and J gave up 2 bases, with 8 bases separating them. Germline V CDR1 and CDR2: LGHNT, FRNRAP. There are 13 residues in the CDR3. DNA of the CDR3: TGTGCTAGTGGTTTCGGAGGGACCTACGAGCAGTACTTC. This sequence encodes CASGFGGTYEQYF.

This clone was observed a few times. The V and J genes are TRBV16 and TRBJ1-1; D perhaps matches TRBD1 (6 bases). The V gene's germline CDR1 is KGHSY and CDR2 FQNENV. The length of the CDR3 is 14 residues. V was clipped by 2 bases and J by 11 bases, with 18 bases between them. The CDR3 is CASSQNGGQSGAFF. The CDR3 DNA follows: TGTGCCAGCAGCCAAAACGGAGGACAGTCTGGGGCTTTCTTT.

The chain uses TRBV29-1 and TRBJ2-7; 7 bases line up with TRBD1. Trimming at V came to 6 bases and at J to 4 bases, leaving 12 bases not matched to a gene. This CDR3 has 14 amino acids. CDR1 and CDR2 from the germline V gene are SQVTM and ANQGSEA. In DNA form, the CDR3 reads TGCAGCGTGTCAGCCGGGACAGATGTTTACGAGCAGTACTTC. This gives the protein CSVSAGTDVYEQYF.

This clone was recorded a few times. This sequence joins TRBV7-2 and TRBJ2-2, with a weak D call TRBD1 (6 bases). The length of the CDR3 is 14 residues. Germline assignment: CDR1 SGHTA and CDR2 FQGNSA. V lost 5 bases to trimming and J lost 2 bases, with 9 bases between them. CDR3 sequence: CASSTGSNTGELFF. CDR3 nucleotides: TGTGCCAGCAGCACAGGGTCAAACACCGGGGAGCTGTTTTTT.

A few counts support this clone. The chain combines TRBV19 with TRBJ1-2, with TRBD1 matching over 9 bases. V lost 7 bases and J lost 8; bases outside the gene matches: 11. The CDR3 runs 14 residues. Germline lookup yields CDR1 LNHDA and CDR2 SQIVND (reference sequence). This CDR3 is CASNSGQGKSGYTF. Written as DNA, the CDR3 is TGTGCCAGTAACTCGGGACAGGGAAAGAGCGGCTACACCTTC.

This clone has more than one count but fewer than ten. This chain connects TRBV14 to TRBJ2-1; 7 bases match TRBD1. Germline CDR1 is SGHDN and CDR2 is FVKESK. The CDR3 is 16 residues long. V gave up 2 bases and J gave up 3 bases; unmatched junction bases: 7. CDR3 residues: CASSQIRGRIYNEQFF. DNA of the CDR3: TGTGCCAGCAGCCAAATAAGGGGGCGTATCTACAATGAGCAGTTCTTC.

As for this clone: The junction differs from germline at one of its ends, possibly a read error. The chain couples TRBV27 to TRBJ1-5; a possible D gene is TRBD1 (5 bases). The germline gives CDR1 MNHEY, CDR2 SMNVEV (reference sequence). The CDR3 covers 15 residues. CDR3 protein: CARSSEGLGNQPQHF. CDR3 DNA sequence: TGTGCCCGCAGTTCCGAGGGACTCGGCAATCAGCCCCAGCATTTT.

The genes are TRBV29-1 and TRBJ2-1; 9 bases match TRBD2. V lost 0 bases, J lost 5 bases, and 14 bases stayed unmatched. Germline CDR1 is SQVTM and CDR2 is ANQGSEA. The CDR3 contains 18 residues. In nucleotides, the CDR3 is TGCAGCGTTGAAGATTCAGTTAGCGGGAGCGAGTCGGACAATGAGCAGTTCTTC. It yields the protein CSVEDSVSGSESDNEQFF.

This clone was counted a few times. This chain connects TRBV7-9 to TRBJ2-2; D uncertain. Germline values: CDR1 SEHNR, CDR2 FQNEAQ (reference sequence). Trimming took off 5 bases at V and 6 bases at J, with 10 bases between the two ends. This CDR3 has 13 amino acids. CDR3 sequence: CASSIPGSGELFF. DNA of the CDR3: TGTGCCAGCAGCATTCCTGGTTCCGGGGAGCTGTTTTTT. Using reference TRBV7-9 and TRBJ2-2 for the parts outside the CDR3, the full variable domain is DTGVSQNPRHKITKRGQNVTFRCDPISEHNRLYWYRQTLGQGPEFLTYFQNEAQLEKSRLLSDRFSAERPKGSFSTLEIQRTEQGDSAMYLCASSIPGSGELFFGEGSRLTVL.

The V gene is TRBV19, the J gene TRBJ1-1; D call uncertain. The V and J ends lost 5 bases and 0 bases respectively, with 7 bases between them. The CDR3 totals 13 residues. Germline-derived CDR1 and CDR2 are LNHDA and SQIVND (reference sequence). This chain's CDR3 is CASSLRLNTEAFF. The CDR3 nucleotides read TGTGCCAGTAGTCTACGGCTGAACACTGAAGCTTTCTTT. The full variable domain, in which reference TRBV19 and TRBJ1-1 provide the parts outside the CDR3, is DGGITQSPKYLFRKEGQNVTLSCEQNLNHDAMYWYRQDPGQGLRLIYYSQIVNDFQKGDIAEGYSVSREKKESFPLTVTSAQKNPTAFYLCASSLRLNTEAFFGQGTRLTVV.

The chain employs TRBV6-6 and TRBJ2-7, with unresolved D. Germline CDR1 and CDR2: MNHNY and SVGAGI (reference sequence). The CDR3 is 15 amino acids. Trimming removed 0 bases at V and 4 bases at J, with 13 bases between. The CDR3 reads CASSYSRLITYEQYV. The CDR3 nucleotides are TGTGCCAGCAGTTACTCAAGGCTAATAACATACGAGCAGTACGTC.

This clone was observed a few times. This chain joins TRBV28 and TRBJ1-2, with D uncertain. Germline V gene data show CDR1 as MDHEN and CDR2 as SYDVKM. Trimming cost V 8 bases and J 7 bases, with 17 bases left between them. The CDR3 loop spans 13 amino acids. In nucleotides, the CDR3 is TGTGCCAGCCAAACTCCCCGGATGACTGGCTACACCTTC. This translates into CASQTPRMTGYTF.

The sample holds a few counts of this clone. The CDR3 DNA reads as TGTGCCAGCAGGGATGCAGTGCTAGCGGTGTTCCGTGAGCAGTTCTTC. Translated, it gives CASRDAVLAVFREQFF. The chain is built from TRBV2 and TRBJ2-1; 7 bases map to TRBD2. V lost 6 bases and J lost 9; bases outside the gene matches: 17. The CDR3 is made up of 16 amino acids. Germline V gene lookup returns CDR1 SNHLY and CDR2 FYNNEI.

A few counts support this clone. The chain has TRBV7-3 and TRBJ1-2; D call uncertain. With 5 bases removed from V and 2 bases from J, the gap between germline ends came to 9 bases. This CDR3 is built from 13 residues. Looked up from germline, CDR1 is SGHTA and CDR2 is FQGTGA. DNA of the CDR3: TGTGCCAGCAGCGGAGATGAGAACTATGGCTACACCTTC. Amino acids: CASSGDENYGYTF.